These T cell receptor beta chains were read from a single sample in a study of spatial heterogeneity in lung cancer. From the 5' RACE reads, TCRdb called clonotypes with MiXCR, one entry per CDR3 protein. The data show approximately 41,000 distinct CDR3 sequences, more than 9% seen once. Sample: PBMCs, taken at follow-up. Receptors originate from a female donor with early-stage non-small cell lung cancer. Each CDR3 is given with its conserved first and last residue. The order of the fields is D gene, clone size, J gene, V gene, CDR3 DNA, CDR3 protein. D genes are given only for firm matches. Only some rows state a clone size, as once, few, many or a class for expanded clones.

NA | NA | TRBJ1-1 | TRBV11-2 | TGTGCCAGCAGCTTAACGGGTACGGGCCAAGCTTTCTTT | CASSLTGTGQAFF
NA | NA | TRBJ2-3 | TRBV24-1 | TGTGCCACCAGTGATTTTAGGGGTGGCACAGATACGCAGTATTTT | CATSDFRGGTDTQYF
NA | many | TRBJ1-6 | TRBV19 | TGTGCCACCAATCCCGGACAGAATTCACCCCTCCACTTT | CATNPGQNSPLHF
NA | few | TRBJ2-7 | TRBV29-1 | TGCAGCGTTGAAGATCGAGGGCGCGAAGACTACGAGCAGTACTTC | CSVEDRGREDYEQYF
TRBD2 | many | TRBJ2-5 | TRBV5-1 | TGCGCCAGCAGCTTGGTACTAGCGGCCACCCAAGAGACCCAGTACTTC | CASSLVLAATQETQYF
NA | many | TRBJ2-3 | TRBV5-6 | TGTGCCAGCAGCCGAGAAGGGGGGGCCGGCACAGATACGCAGTATTTT | CASSREGGAGTDTQYF
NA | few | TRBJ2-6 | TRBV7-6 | TGTGCCAGCAGCTTAGCCAAGAAGAATCCTGGGGCCAACGTCCTGACTTTC | CASSLAKKNPGANVLTF
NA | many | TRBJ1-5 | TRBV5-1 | TGCGCCAGCAGCTTGGTACCCTCTTACTCGAGCAATCAGCCCCAGCATTTT | CASSLVPSYSSNQPQHF
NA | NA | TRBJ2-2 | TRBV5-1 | TGCGCCAGCAGCCTAAATGCCGGGGAGCTGTTTTTT | CASSLNAGELFF
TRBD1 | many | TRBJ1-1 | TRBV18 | TGTGCCAGCTCACCAGACAGGGCGAACACTGAAGCTTTCTTT | CASSPDRANTEAFF
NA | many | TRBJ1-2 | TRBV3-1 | TGTGCCAGCAGCCAAGGCCGATATTGGTATGGCTACACCTTC | CASSQGRYWYGYTF
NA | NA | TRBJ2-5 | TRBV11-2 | TGTGCCAGCAGCTTAGGAGACTCCACACAAGAGACCCAGTACTTC | CASSLGDSTQETQYF
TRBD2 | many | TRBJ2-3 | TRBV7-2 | TGTGCCAGCAGCTTAGGAGGCGCGGGGGGCAACCGTTTT | CASSLGGAGGNRF